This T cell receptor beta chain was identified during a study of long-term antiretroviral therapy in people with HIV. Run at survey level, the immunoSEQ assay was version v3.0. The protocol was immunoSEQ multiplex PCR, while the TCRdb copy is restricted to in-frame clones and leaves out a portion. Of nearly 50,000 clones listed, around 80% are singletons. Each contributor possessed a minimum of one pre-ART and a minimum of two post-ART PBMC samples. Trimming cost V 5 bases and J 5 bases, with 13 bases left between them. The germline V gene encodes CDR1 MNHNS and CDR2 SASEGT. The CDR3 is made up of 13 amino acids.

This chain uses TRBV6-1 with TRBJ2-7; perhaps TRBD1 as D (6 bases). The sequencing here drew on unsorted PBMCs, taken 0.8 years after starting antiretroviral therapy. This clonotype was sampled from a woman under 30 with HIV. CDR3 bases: TGTGCCAGCAGTTTTTACAGGGACGACGAGCAGTACTTC. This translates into CASSFYRDDEQYF.